Described below is a single T cell receptor (beta chain) sequence and its context. Nashville, Tennessee was home to all donors, who were Caucasian adults. The CDR3 consists of 12 residues. V lost 6 bases and J 0 bases, leaving 6 bases between the germline ends. Germline assignment: CDR1 WSHSY and CDR2 SAAADI. This sample is drawn from a study of shared clonotypes between healthy human individuals. Study context: For every donor, three CD4 naive, three CD4 memory, two CD8 naive and one CD8 memory plates were used.

It was roughly 200 ng DNA, 28,000 or so T cell genomes, that sorted-subset replicate PCRs used. TCRdb's copy holds only in-frame clones and misses some; the assay was immunoSEQ multiplex PCR. The table has over a million clones, more than 95% seen once. The origin of this receptor is a man aged 25 to 40 in good health. Input material: naive CD4+ T cells sorted from blood. The subset: CD45RA+ positively selected. V usage is TRBV10-2 and J usage is TRBJ2-7; D is unclear. CDR3 nucleotide sequence: TGCGCCAGCAGACAGTTCTCCTACGAGCAGTACTTC. The encoded protein is CASRQFSYEQYF.